The T cell receptor (beta chain) described here comes from a study of T cell clonotyping in hematopoietic cell transplantation. Broader study findings: After transplant, recipient diversity fell while pathologically expanded clonotypes grew through day 180.

Germline V CDR1 and CDR2: MGHRA, YSYEKL. Trimming took 1 base from V and 0 from J, leaving 16 bases between them. This CDR3 is 18 amino acids long. This clone is a singleton in its sample. Its cognate antigen is unknown. Assay: immunoSEQ multiplex PCR; the TCRdb copy retains only in-frame clones and omits some. The sample comprises 15,000 to 20,000 clones, 61% of which are singletons, and 10% to 15% rests with the top ten. The source material was PBMCs, sampled 30 days after allogeneic stem cell transplant. The TCR sequence derives from a male patient aged 45 to 59 who had an allogeneic stem cell transplant from an unrelated donor, so T cells may come from the graft donor. Some clones in this sample may be carry-over from other donors' samples. The V gene is TRBV4-1, the J gene TRBJ1-5; the D gene is possibly TRBD1 (5 bases). The CDR3 region is CASSQAGTESYSNQPQHF. The CDR3 DNA reads as TGCGCCAGCAGCCAAGCGGGGACGGAGAGTTATAGCAATCAGCCCCAGCATTTT.